The 28 T cell receptor beta chains reported below all come from one sample, sequenced in a study of blood T cell repertoires in COVID-19. Only in-frame clones appear in the TCRdb table, and some are missing; sequencing was by immunoSEQ multiplex PCR. The table shows nearly 25,000 clones, with 65% to 80% occurring only once. What was sequenced was peripheral blood. The receptors originated from a man aged 50 to 59 with COVID-19, enrolled during active disease.

V and J are TRBV6-5 and TRBJ2-7; 7 nucleotides agree with TRBD1. Losses at the gene ends were 6 bases for V and 2 bases for J; bases not matched to a gene: 4. The CDR3 is made up of 13 amino acids. From germline, CDR1 is MNHEY and CDR2 SVGAGI. For the CDR3, the DNA is TGTGCCAGCAGGGGGACAGCCCCCTACGAGCAGTACTTC. It is translated as CASRGTAPYEQYF.

V and J are TRBV24-1 and TRBJ2-3; 10 bases align to TRBD1. V dropped 4 bases and J dropped 2; count of bases not matched to a gene: 5. Germline V CDR1 and CDR2: KGHDR, SFDVKD. The CDR3 is 16 amino acids. The CDR3 loop reads CATSEDRGTITDTQYF. The CDR3 nucleotides are TGTGCCACCAGTGAGGACAGGGGGACGATCACAGATACGCAGTATTTT.

This chain links TRBV6-5 with TRBJ2-7; TRBD2 matches 13 bases. The germline gives CDR1 MNHEY, CDR2 SVGAGI. J lost 0 bases, V lost 6 bases, and 2 bases had no gene match. The CDR3 extends over 15 amino acids. The CDR3 sequence is CASRRTSGSSYEQYF. For the CDR3, the DNA is TGTGCCAGCAGAAGGACTAGCGGGAGCTCCTACGAGCAGTACTTC.

The V gene is TRBV5-5, the J gene TRBJ1-5; D is perhaps TRBD1 (5 bases). The germline V gene has CDR1 SGHKS and CDR2 YYEKEE (reference sequence). The CDR3 runs to 13 residues. V shed 5 bases and J shed 5 bases, with 11 bases lying between them. The CDR3 DNA sequence: TGTGCCAGCAGGCGGGACTCGGATCAGCCCCAGCATTTT. As protein: CASRRDSDQPQHF.

This clone was seen only once. J is TRBJ1-1 and V is TRBV2, with 7 bases matching TRBD1. Trimming took 3 bases from V and 4 from J; bases not matched to a gene: 5. Germline values: CDR1 SNHLY, CDR2 FYNNEI. The CDR3 has 14 amino acids. For the CDR3, the DNA is TGTGCCAGCAGTGATGGCAGGGGGGTCACTGAAGCTTTCTTT. Translation: CASSDGRGVTEAFF.

The chain joins TRBV10-3 to TRBJ1-3, with D unclear. CDR1 is ENHRY and CDR2 is SYGVKD in the germline V gene. V lost 3 bases, J lost 0 bases, and 9 bases lay in between. The CDR3 extends over 15 amino acids. CDR3 sequence reads: CAISDSGNSGNTIYF. Written as DNA, the CDR3 is TGTGCCATCAGTGATTCGGGAAACTCTGGAAACACCATATATTTT.

CDR3 nucleotides: TGTGCCAGCAGCCCCAGGGGGGAGAACACTGAAGCTTTCTTT. Amino acids: CASSPRGENTEAFF. The chain has TRBV6-6 and TRBJ1-1; TRBD1 matches at 7 bases. CDR1 and CDR2 from the germline V gene are MNHNY and SVGAGI (reference sequence). J was trimmed by 1 base and V by 6 bases; bases with no gene match: 5. This CDR3 region has 14 residues.

The CDR3 is CASSSSGDLRSETQYF. The CDR3 nucleotides are TGCGCCAGCAGCTCTTCGGGGGATTTGAGGTCAGAGACCCAGTACTTC. V and J are TRBV5-1 and TRBJ2-5, with D perhaps matching TRBD2 (6 bases). Germline CDR1 is SGHRS and CDR2 is YFSETQ. The V end lost 3 bases, the J end lost 4 bases, and 19 bases lay between the germline ends. The CDR3 covers 16 residues.

The rearrangement links TRBV6-5 to TRBJ1-2; D is unresolved. The CDR3 extends over 13 amino acids. From germline, CDR1 is MNHEY and CDR2 SVGAGI. Trimming removed 4 bases from V and 7 bases from J, with 13 bases in between. CDR3 sequence: CASSFQSVGGYTF. CDR3 nucleotides: TGTGCCAGCAGTTTCCAGAGCGTGGGTGGCTACACCTTC.

The chain uses TRBV24-1 and TRBJ1-6; TRBD1 might be the D (6 bases). The germline gives CDR1 KGHDR, CDR2 SFDVKD. This CDR3 has 11 residues. Trimming left V 9 bases short and J 9 bases short, with 8 bases between. The CDR3 reads CATVQGSPLHF. The CDR3 DNA reads TGTGCCACCGTACAGGGTTCACCCCTCCACTTT.

This clone has more than one count but fewer than ten. This chain links TRBV9 with TRBJ1-1; 7 bases agree with TRBD1. This CDR3 region has 17 residues. The V segment lost 3 bases and the J segment 5 bases; nucleotides outside the gene matches: 16. Looked up from germline, CDR1 is SGDLS and CDR2 is YYNGEE. The DNA of the CDR3 is TGTGCCAGCAGCGCCCGAGGGACAGCCCTCGGAGGGACTGAAGCTTTCTTT. Translation: CASSARGTALGGTEAFF.

V and J are TRBV6-6 and TRBJ2-3, with 8 bases matching TRBD2. The V gene end was trimmed by 5 bases and the J gene end by 5 bases; junction bases not matched to a gene: 12. Germline V CDR1 and CDR2: MNHNY, SVGAGI (reference sequence). The CDR3 covers 16 residues. As DNA, the CDR3 is TGTGCCAGCAGTCCTAACCTTTTGACTAGCGTAGATACGCAGTATTTT. Its protein product is CASSPNLLTSVDTQYF.

The J gene is TRBJ1-1, the V gene TRBV28; D unclear. CDR1 MDHEN and CDR2 SYDVKM come from the germline V gene. V lost 5 bases to trimming and J lost 5 bases, with 12 bases between them. This CDR3 comprises 13 residues. Here the CDR3 reads CASSRRRGTEAFF. The CDR3 DNA reads TGTGCCAGCAGTCGCCGTCGAGGGACTGAAGCTTTCTTT.

The chain employs TRBV5-1 and TRBJ2-7; the D gene is possibly TRBD2 (6 bases). The germline V gene encodes CDR1 SGHRS and CDR2 YFSETQ. The V end lost 4 bases, the J end lost 6 bases, and 14 bases lay between the germline ends. CDR3 length: 13 residues. The CDR3 nucleotides read TGCGCCAGCAGCCTAAATCGGGGAGGCGAGCAGTACTTC. This encodes CASSLNRGGEQYF.

This clone was seen a handful of times. The V call is TRBV6-6, the J call TRBJ2-3, with 7 bases lining up with TRBD2. The V segment lost 4 bases and the J segment 0 bases; nucleotides outside the gene matches: 7. Germline CDR1 MNHNY, CDR2 SVGAGI (reference sequence). This CDR3 has 16 amino acids. In nucleotides, the CDR3 is TGTGCCAGCAGTTCCCTCCTAGCGGTTAGCACAGATACGCAGTATTTT. Its protein is CASSSLLAVSTDTQYF.

V is TRBV5-1 and J is TRBJ1-1; 7 bases fit TRBD1. Germline V lookup: CDR1 SGHRS, CDR2 YFSETQ. The junction had 3 bases not matched to a gene; V was cut back by 4 bases and J by 0 bases. This CDR3 has 14 residues. The CDR3 region is CASSRGQLNTEAFF. The CDR3 region has the DNA TGCGCCAGCAGCAGGGGGCAACTGAACACTGAAGCTTTCTTT.

V is TRBV11-1 and J is TRBJ2-3, with 13 bases that match TRBD2. V dropped 1 base and J dropped 4; count of bases not matched to a gene: 2. In germline, CDR1 is SGHAT, CDR2 FQDESV (reference sequence). The CDR3 spans 16 residues. This CDR3 reads CASSLDTSGRADTQYF. The CDR3 region has the DNA TGTGCCAGCAGCTTAGATACTAGCGGGAGGGCAGATACGCAGTATTTT.

On this clone: Sequence at one end of the junction differs from germline and may be a read error. The sample holds other DNA sequences that translate to the same CDR3. This chain links TRBV29-1 with TRBJ2-7, with TRBD1 matching 10 bases. Germline CDR1 SQVTM, CDR2 ANQGSEA. CDR3 size: 13 residues. The CDR3 region has the DNA TGCAGCGTTGTCCGACAGACAGGGGGCGAGCAGTACTTT. Its protein product is CSVVRQTGGEQYF.

The V gene is TRBV5-1, the J gene TRBJ2-2; 7 nucleotides agree with TRBD1. The CDR3 has 14 amino acids. The germline V gene encodes CDR1 SGHRS and CDR2 YFSETQ. V gave up 4 bases and J gave up 4 bases; unmatched junction bases: 4. CDR3 sequence reads: CASSTGQTTGELFF. For the CDR3, the DNA is TGCGCCAGCAGCACGGGACAGACCACCGGGGAGCTGTTTTTT. The entire variable domain, with the rest obtained from reference TRBV5-1 and TRBJ2-2, is as follows: KAGVTQTPRYLIKTRGQQVTLSCSPISGHRSVSWYQQTPGQGLQFLFEYFSETQRNKGNFPGRFSGRQFSNSRSEMNVSTLELGDSALYLCASSTGQTTGELFFGEGSRLTVL.

This chain joins TRBV24-1 and TRBJ2-1; TRBD2 might be the D (5 bases). Germline lookup yields CDR1 KGHDR and CDR2 SFDVKD. V lost 2 bases and J 0 bases, leaving 25 bases between the germline ends. This CDR3 region has 21 residues. This CDR3 is CATSDSPNKEGEHDSYNEQFF. As DNA, the CDR3 is TGTGCCACCAGTGATTCCCCCAATAAAGAGGGAGAGCATGACTCCTACAATGAGCAGTTCTTC.

The CDR3 here is CASSAIAGPTDTQYF. The CDR3, as DNA: TGTGCCAGCAGCGCAATAGCGGGACCGACAGATACGCAGTATTTT. J is TRBJ2-3 and V is TRBV9; 8 positions match TRBD2. The CDR3 is 15 residues long. J was trimmed by 3 bases and V by 3 bases; bases with no gene match: 6. CDR1 is SGDLS and CDR2 is YYNGEE in the germline V gene.

The V call is TRBV27, the J call TRBJ1-6, with a possible D match to TRBD1 (6 bases). Per the germline V gene, CDR1 is MNHEY and CDR2 is SMNVEV (reference sequence). This CDR3 region has 12 residues. With 6 bases removed from V and 6 bases from J, the gap between germline ends came to 6 bases. This CDR3 reads CASRGGNSPLHF. The CDR3 DNA is TGTGCCAGCAGAGGGGGTAATTCACCCCTCCACTTT.

This clone was seen more than once but under ten times. The chain has TRBV5-1 and TRBJ2-6, with D possibly TRBD1 on 5 matching bases. The CDR3 extends over 14 amino acids. The germline V and J ends were trimmed by 8 bases and 4 bases, with 13 bases remaining between them. Germline values: CDR1 SGHRS, CDR2 YFSETQ. In DNA form, the CDR3 reads TGCGCCAGTTCAACAGGTTCCGGGGCCAACGTCCTGACTTTC. Amino acids: CASSTGSGANVLTF.

This clone was detected a few times. This rearrangement joins TRBV4-2 to TRBJ2-7, with 8 nucleotides matching TRBD2. J was trimmed by 0 bases and V by 0 bases; bases with no gene match: 1. This CDR3 is built from 15 residues. Germline V gives CDR1 LGHNA, CDR2 YNFKEQ. For the CDR3, the DNA is TGTGCCAGCAGCCAAGATCTAGCGGGCTCCTACGAGCAGTACTTC. This sequence encodes CASSQDLAGSYEQYF.

The genes are TRBV6-2 or TRBV6-3 and TRBJ2-7, with 8 nucleotides matching TRBD1. Germline V gene lookup returns CDR1 MNHEY and CDR2 SVGEGT. The CDR3 runs 14 residues. The V gene end was trimmed by 5 bases and the J gene end by 2 bases; junction bases not matched to a gene: 5. DNA of the CDR3: TGTGCCAGCAGTAGCAGGGGGCCCACCTACGAGCAGTACTTC. It yields the protein CASSSRGPTYEQYF.

The genes are TRBV19 and TRBJ1-4; D gene ambiguous. Germline lookup yields CDR1 LNHDA and CDR2 SQIVND (reference sequence). Trimming took off 1 base at V and 5 bases at J, with 5 bases between the two ends. The CDR3 spans 13 residues. The CDR3: CASSIGLNEKLFF. CDR3 DNA: TGTGCCAGTAGTATAGGACTAAATGAAAAACTGTTTTTT.

This chain joins TRBV5-1 and TRBJ1-1; TRBD1 matches 7 bases. CDR3 length equals 14 residues. V gave up 3 bases and J gave up 3 bases; unmatched junction bases: 5. CDR1 and CDR2 (germline): SGHRS, YFSETQ. CDR3 residues: CASSSQGGDTEAFF. The CDR3 DNA reads TGCGCCAGCAGCTCTCAGGGGGGTGACACTGAAGCTTTCTTT.

DNA for the CDR3: TGTGCCAGCAGCCAACAGGGTCTTGACTTTGGCTACACCTTC. Translation: CASSQQGLDFGYTF. The chain has TRBV3-1 (or the pseudogene TRBV3-2) and TRBJ1-2; D is perhaps TRBD1 (5 bases). V lost 2 bases to trimming and J lost 7 bases, with 14 bases between them. This CDR3 has 14 amino acids. Looked up from germline, CDR1 is LGHDT and CDR2 is YNNKEL (reference sequence).